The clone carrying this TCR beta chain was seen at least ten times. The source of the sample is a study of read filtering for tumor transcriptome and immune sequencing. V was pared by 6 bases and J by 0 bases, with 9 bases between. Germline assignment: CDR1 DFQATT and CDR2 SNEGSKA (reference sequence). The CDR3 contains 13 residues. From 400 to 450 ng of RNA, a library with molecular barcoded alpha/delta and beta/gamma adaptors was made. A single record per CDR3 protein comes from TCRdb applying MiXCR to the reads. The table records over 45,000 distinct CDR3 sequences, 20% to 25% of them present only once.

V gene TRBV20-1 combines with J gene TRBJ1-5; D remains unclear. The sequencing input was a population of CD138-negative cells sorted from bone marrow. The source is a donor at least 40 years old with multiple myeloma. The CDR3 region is CSASDNSNQPQHF. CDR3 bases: TGCAGTGCCAGCGACAATAGCAATCAGCCCCAGCATTTT.